These T cell receptor beta chains were read from a single sample in a study of T cell responses to AZD1222 COVID-19 vaccine. Here immunoSEQ multiplex PCR was the method, and the copy in TCRdb shows in-frame clones only, minus some. This repertoire shows over 110,000 clones, 85% to 95% found once; its top ten account for about 12%. The sample was peripheral blood, taken after recovery from COVID-19. The receptors stem from an adult who had recovered from COVID-19. CDR3s leave out the opening cysteine and the closing phenylalanine or tryptophan.

V,J,length,CDR3
TRBV3-1/TRBV3-2,TRBJ1-5,11,ASSQDLNQPQH
TRBV30,TRBJ1-5,13,AWSVEVKSGQPQH
TRBV7-8,TRBJ2-1,13,ASSLALSRHNEQF
TRBV18,TRBJ1-2,10,ATHQTDYGYT
TRBV9,TRBJ1-4,13,ASGTRGPTNEKLF
TRBV21-1,TRBJ1-6,18,ASSKMRDREERSYNSPLH
TRBV11-2,TRBJ1-3,13,ASSLFEGSGNTIY
TRBV5-1,TRBJ1-6,13,ASSLAGNHNSPLH
TRBV20-1,TRBJ2-1,12,SASSGREDNEQF
TRBV7-6,TRBJ2-1,15,ASSLAGGVGMGNEQF
TRBV27,TRBJ2-2,12,ASSLAASTGELF
TRBV28,TRBJ1-2,12,ASSLTRQHYGYT
TRBV5-1,TRBJ2-7,15,ASSLVSIGQGGYEQY
TRBV6-5,TRBJ1-6,12,ASSWDRGFSPLH
TRBV29-1,TRBJ2-7,11,SVGWVQGNEQY
TRBV7-7,TRBJ2-5,14,ASSLSGTGVGETQY
TRBV5-1,TRBJ1-5,14,ASSESGQGSNQPQH
TRBV19,TRBJ2-7,10,ASSRDTYEQY
TRBV5-1,TRBJ1-2,11,ASSSDRGGGYT
TRBV20-1,TRBJ1-2,9,SGQGAGGYT
TRBV11-2,TRBJ1-1,11,ASSFGQGTEAF
TRBV2,TRBJ2-7,12,ASSDGTQSYEQY
TRBV7-7,TRBJ1-5,14,ASSAPRRGQDQPQH
TRBV28,TRBJ2-2,16,ASSFQGWGGQNTGELF
TRBV10-3,TRBJ2-3,11,ATSSLGTDTQY
TRBV4-1,TRBJ2-3,19,ASSQDWGLPRLAGAGDTQY
TRBV18,TRBJ2-1,14,ASSPSGQGALNEQF
TRBV28,TRBJ1-5,11,ASSPQERSAQH
TRBV9,TRBJ1-2,13,ASRAGTGVHYGYT
TRBV28,TRBJ2-1,12,ATTLLAGGTEQF
TRBV5-1,TRBJ2-2,13,ASSSRDGNTGELF
TRBV7-9,TRBJ2-3,10,ASSLNGDTQY
TRBV28,TRBJ1-5,13,ASSLDRGLSQPQH
TRBV6-5,TRBJ1-1,11,ASSPRTDTEAF
TRBV11-2,TRBJ2-1,13,ASSLTGGPRDEQF
TRBV29-1,TRBJ2-2,11,SAGHGGAGELF
TRBV18,TRBJ2-2,11,ASSPGSTGELF
TRBV11-2,TRBJ2-6,15,ASSLGVTFSGANVLT
TRBV27,TRBJ1-1,8,ASDKTEAF
TRBV4-2,TRBJ1-2,12,ASSQVQGGRGYT
TRBV2,TRBJ2-1,9,ASTRGGEQF
TRBV4-1,TRBJ2-7,13,ASSQTASGSYEQY
TRBV11-2,TRBJ2-7,14,ASSPGQWARTYEQY
TRBV2,TRBJ2-1,14,ASWTSGRESYNEQF
TRBV28,TRBJ2-1,12,ASSTSGIYNEQF
TRBV6-5,TRBJ1-3,13,ASSYSGGSGNTIY
TRBV6-5,TRBJ2-7,12,ASSVTGTLHEQY
TRBV2,TRBJ1-5,12,ASSDTGGNQPQH
TRBV28,TRBJ2-2,17,ASFGLAPGRLASSEELF
TRBV18,TRBJ1-4,11,ASSRATNEKLF
TRBV7-3,TRBJ2-5,18,ASSYTGTGFGKVLQETQY
TRBV9,TRBJ1-1,12,ASSVAPGNTEAF
TRBV6-5,TRBJ1-1,10,ASIGNNNEAF
TRBV28,TRBJ1-5,13,ASSPRGKGNQPQH